A single TCR beta chain is shown here with its context. Its recognized antigen is unknown. Base quality data are lacking; no much larger clone is found one base away. The data belong to a study of technical replicates of blood from several donors (dated by TCRdb to about 2017). The library was built by means of the immunoSEQ multiplex PCR assay. TCRdb limited this immuneACCESS table to in-frame rearrangements with V and J called. A share of clones is missing; checked studies link under half to unresolved V genes, and the rest is unexplained. Within this sample are tens of thousands of clones, with roughly 98% of them counted one time only. Clones ranked in the top ten supply around 0.15% of the sample. From the cysteine up to the phenylalanine, the CDR3 has a length of 14 residues. CDR3 DNA only is kept here, 42 bases in frame from base 1. Deletion took 4 bases off V and 2 bases off J, with a span of 12 bases between the germline ends. Looking up the germline V gene yields CDR1 SGHRS and CDR2 YFSETQ.

What was sequenced was T cells isolated from PBMCs. This receptor chain uses TRBV5-1 and TRBJ1-2; the D gene is perhaps TRBD1, from 5 matching bases. The receptor comes from a human donor in good health. The CDR3: CASSVQGLNYGYTF. DNA sequence: TGCGCCAGCAGCGTGCAGGGACTCAACTATGGCTACACCTTC.